These T cell receptor beta chains were read from a single sample in a study of neoadjuvant anti-PD-1 for oral cavity cancer. Here immunoSEQ multiplex PCR was the method, and the copy in TCRdb shows in-frame clones only, minus some. The sample contains about 17,000 clones, just over 65% of which appear only once. The sequences come from PBMCs, collected before nivolumab (anti-PD-1) treatment. The receptors here all came from a person aged 40 to 85 with oral cavity squamous cell carcinoma. Each CDR3 is given with its conserved first and last residue. Each record gives: D gene, clone size, J gene, V gene, CDR3 protein, CDR3 DNA. D genes are given only for firm matches. Some rows mark clone size as missing; the rest say once, few, many or name a class of expanded clone.

.	.	TRBJ2-3	TRBV30	CAWSPSGTAPYTDTQYF	TGTGCCTGGAGTCCCTCGGGGACCGCGCCGTACACAGATACGCAGTATTTT
TRBD2	few	TRBJ2-3	TRBV6-5	CATSVGGRALDTQYF	TGTGCCACCTCGGTCGGTGGGAGGGCCCTAGATACGCAGTATTTT
.	.	TRBJ1-3	TRBV29-1	CSAKQGPSGNTIYF	TGCAGCGCAAAACAGGGACCCTCTGGAAACACCATATATTTT
.	.	TRBJ2-1	TRBV7-3	CASSLTGGGTTYNEQFF	TGTGCCAGCAGCTTAACGGGGGGCGGAACTACATACAATGAGCAGTTCTTC
TRBD1	.	TRBJ1-1	TRBV14	CASSQQGAVGTEAFF	TGTGCCAGCAGCCAACAGGGGGCTGTAGGCACTGAAGCTTTCTTT
.	few	TRBJ2-3	TRBV19	CASSISTDTQYF	TGTGCCAGTAGTATTAGCACAGATACGCAGTATTTT
.	once	TRBJ1-2	TRBV5-5	CASSLGEGIYGYTF	TGTGCCAGCAGCTTGGGGGAGGGCATCTATGGCTACACCTTC
.	.	TRBJ2-3	TRBV25-1	CASRVGTVSTDTQYF	TGTGCCAGCAGGGTCGGGACCGTCAGCACAGATACGCAGTATTTT
.	.	TRBJ2-3	TRBV29-1	CSVDLGLNTDTQYF	TGCAGCGTTGATCTGGGACTCAACACAGATACGCAGTATTTT
TRBD1	.	TRBJ2-1	TRBV5-4	CASSLGTGGNSYNEQFF	TGTGCCAGCAGCTTGGGGACAGGGGGTAACTCCTACAATGAGCAGTTCTTC
TRBD1	few	TRBJ2-2	TRBV27	CASMRVTGGTGELFF	TGTGCCAGCATGAGGGTGACAGGGGGCACCGGGGAGCTGTTTTTT
TRBD1	.	TRBJ2-3	TRBV5-6	CASSLVGQGVDTQYF	TGTGCCAGCAGCTTGGTGGGACAGGGGGTGGATACGCAGTATTTT
.	.	TRBJ2-6	TRBV15	CATILPGANVLTF	TGTGCCACCATCCTCCCTGGGGCCAACGTCCTGACTTTC
.	few	TRBJ2-1	TRBV6-6	CASSYSVEQFF	TGTGCCAGCAGTTACAGCGTTGAGCAGTTCTTC
.	.	TRBJ1-1	TRBV5-6	CASSLSGGTEAFF	TGTGCCAGCAGCTTAAGCGGAGGCACTGAAGCTTTCTTT
TRBD1	.	TRBJ1-5	TRBV27	CASSRQGAGSNQPQHF	TGTGCCAGCAGTAGACAGGGGGCAGGCAGCAATCAGCCCCAGCATTTT
.	.	TRBJ2-2	TRBV27	CASSPQNTGELFF	TGTGCCAGCAGTCCCCAGAACACCGGGGAGCTGTTTTTT